This T cell receptor (beta chain) appears in the sequencing data of a study of blood T cell repertoires in COVID-19 (TCRdb year 2020). Some background on the complete study: The collaborator samples originated in the United States, Italy and Spain and spanned the acute and convalescent phases of COVID-19. Where available, HLA class I and class II types were taken from metadata supplied by the sample provider and were not determined by assay-based typing. The samples were drawn from two sources: the first 160 participants of the ongoing ImmuneRACE study, and 1,000 to 1,500 subjects contributed by 6 global collaborators. The sample metadata nearly always contained a de-identified subject ID, COVID-19 status, age in years and sex. The material from the prospective study consisted of cDNA or gDNA derived from T cells, B-cell-depleted T cells, or PBMCs. The repertoires were released in a freely available public database meant as a resource for research on the immune response to SARS-CoV-2. Deeply sampled blood TCRbeta repertoires from subjects exposed to, actively infected with, or recovered from COVID-19 were included in the dataset. Summary of the overall study and its limitations: The amount of clinical and demographic metadata varied by source and participant and was provided uncurated.

After removal of 2 bases from V and 8 bases from J, the junction retains 7 bases not matched to a gene. Looking up the germline V gene (reference sequence) yields CDR1 SGHNT and CDR2 YYREEE. CDR3 length: 14 amino acids, cysteine to phenylalanine. Only CDR3 DNA is held: 42 bases, read in frame from base 1. As to this clone: Its target antigen remains unknown. The input lacks base qualities; no much larger clone sits a single base away.

The immunoSEQ Assay, a bias-controlled multiplex PCR, was used to amplify TCRbeta CDR3 regions from genomic DNA. The original methods were these. Within the assay, amplification of reference gene primers was used to estimate how many nucleated cells each sample contained. Sequence reads were collapsed and filtered to measure the absolute abundance of every unique TCRbeta CDR3 rearrangement. For each sample, productive Simpson clonality was calculated as the square root of Simpson's diversity index over productive rearrangements. Imported from immuneACCESS, the table was reduced by TCRdb to in-frame sequences with V and J called. These copies leave out some clones; in studies compared against another copy, an unresolved V gene accounts for under half, and the cause of the remainder is not known. V, J and clone size reflect that table, while D and trimming were determined from the DNA. This sample lists hundreds of thousands of clones; 70% to 90% were detected once. The top ten clonotypes cover 5.5% to 7% of the sample.

Samples from volunteer blood donors who had recovered from COVID-19 were contributed by a second Seattle source. Collaborating institutions collected whole blood in K2EDTA tubes following their own protocols. For TCRbeta analysis, collaborators shipped samples as frozen whole blood, isolated PBMCs, or DNA extracted from either of those sample types. The sequencing input was peripheral blood. The chain links TRBV5-4 with TRBJ1-5, with TRBD1 identical over 7 junction bases. The TCR was taken from a woman in her 30s who had recovered from COVID-19. The nucleotides read TGTGCCAGCAGCTTAGGGGGCAGGGGCGAGCCCCAGCATTTT. It translates to CASSLGGRGEPQHF.